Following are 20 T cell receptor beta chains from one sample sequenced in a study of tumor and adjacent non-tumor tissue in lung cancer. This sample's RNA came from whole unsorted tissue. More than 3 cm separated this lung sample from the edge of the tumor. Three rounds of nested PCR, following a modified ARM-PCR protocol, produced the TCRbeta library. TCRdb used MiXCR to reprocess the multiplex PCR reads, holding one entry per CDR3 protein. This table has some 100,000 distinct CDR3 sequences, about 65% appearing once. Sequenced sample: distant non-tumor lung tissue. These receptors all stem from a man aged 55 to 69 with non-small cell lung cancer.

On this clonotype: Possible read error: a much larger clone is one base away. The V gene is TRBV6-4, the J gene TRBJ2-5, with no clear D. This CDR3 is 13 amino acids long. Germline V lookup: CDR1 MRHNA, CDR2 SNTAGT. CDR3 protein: CDKEQSEERTQYF. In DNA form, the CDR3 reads TGTGACAAAGAACAGAGCGAGGAAAGGACCCAGTACTTC.

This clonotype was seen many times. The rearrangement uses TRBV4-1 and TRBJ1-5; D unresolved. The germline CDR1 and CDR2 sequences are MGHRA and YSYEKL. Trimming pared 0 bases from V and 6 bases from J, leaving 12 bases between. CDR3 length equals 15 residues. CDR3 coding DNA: TGCGCCAGCAGCCAAGATCCTGGGCTTGGTCAGCCCCAGCATTTT. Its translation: CASSQDPGLGQPQHF.

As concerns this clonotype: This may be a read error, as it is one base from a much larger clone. The CDR3 DNA sequence: TGTGCCAGCAGCTTCGCAAACTCCCTCACAGATACGCATTATTTT. Translated: CASSFANSLTDTHYF. The chain joins TRBV11-1 to TRBJ2-3; D gene unclear. CDR3 length: 15 amino acids. CDR1 is SGHAT and CDR2 is FQDESV in the germline V gene (reference sequence).

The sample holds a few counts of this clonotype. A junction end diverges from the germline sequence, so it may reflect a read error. The CDR3 is CTSSPTGTRAEFF. CDR3 nucleotide sequence: TGTACCAGCAGTCCAACCGGGACTAGAGCGGAGTTCTTC. This chain uses TRBV11-2 with TRBJ2-1; TRBD2 agrees at 8 bases. CDR1 is SGHAT, CDR2 FQNNGV, per germline. The CDR3 runs 13 residues.

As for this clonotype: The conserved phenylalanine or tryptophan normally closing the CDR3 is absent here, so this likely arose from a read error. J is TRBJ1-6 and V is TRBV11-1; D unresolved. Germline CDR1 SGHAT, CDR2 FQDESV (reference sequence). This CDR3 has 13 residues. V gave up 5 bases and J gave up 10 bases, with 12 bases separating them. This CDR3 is CASSPDALSPLHY. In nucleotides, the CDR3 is TGTGCCAGCAGCCCGGACGCGTTGTCACCCCTCCACTAT.

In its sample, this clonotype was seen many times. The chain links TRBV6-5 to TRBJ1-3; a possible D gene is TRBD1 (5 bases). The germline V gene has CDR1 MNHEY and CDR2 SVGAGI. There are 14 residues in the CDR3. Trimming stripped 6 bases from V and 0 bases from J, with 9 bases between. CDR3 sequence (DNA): TGTGCCAGCAGGCGAGGGGTCTCTGGAAACACCATATATTTT. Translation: CASRRGVSGNTIYF.

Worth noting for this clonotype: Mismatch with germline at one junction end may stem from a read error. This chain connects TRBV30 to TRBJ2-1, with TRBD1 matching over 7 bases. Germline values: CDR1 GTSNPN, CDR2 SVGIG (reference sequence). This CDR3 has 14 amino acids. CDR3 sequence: CAWSPAVTGYEQFF. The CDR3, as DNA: TGTGCCTGGAGTCCAGCCGTGACAGGGTATGAGCAATTCTTC.

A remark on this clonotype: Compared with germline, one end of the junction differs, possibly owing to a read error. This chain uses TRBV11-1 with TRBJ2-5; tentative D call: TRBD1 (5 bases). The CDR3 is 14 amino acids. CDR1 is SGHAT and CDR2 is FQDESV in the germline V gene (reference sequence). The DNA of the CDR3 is TGTGTCAGCAGCTCGGACACGTATCGAGAGACCCAGTACTTC. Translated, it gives CVSSSDTYRETQYF.

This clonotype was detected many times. The CDR3 sequence is CASSYSMGGPYNEQFF. The CDR3 DNA reads TGTGCCAGCAGTTACTCGATGGGGGGCCCCTACAATGAGCAGTTCTTC. The chain has TRBV6-2 or TRBV6-3 and TRBJ2-1, with D perhaps matching TRBD1 or TRBD2 (6 bases each). V lost 0 bases and J 2 bases, leaving 11 bases between the germline ends. Per the germline V gene, CDR1 is MNHEY and CDR2 is SVGEGT. There are 16 residues in the CDR3.

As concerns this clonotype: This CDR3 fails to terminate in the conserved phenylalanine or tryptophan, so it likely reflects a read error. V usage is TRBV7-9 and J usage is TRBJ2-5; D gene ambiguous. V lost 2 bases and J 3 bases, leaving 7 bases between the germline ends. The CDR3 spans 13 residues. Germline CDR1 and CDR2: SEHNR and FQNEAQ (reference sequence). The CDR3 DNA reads TGTGCCAGCAGCTTAACCCCCGAAGAGACCCAGTACTTA. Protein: CASSLTPEETQYL.

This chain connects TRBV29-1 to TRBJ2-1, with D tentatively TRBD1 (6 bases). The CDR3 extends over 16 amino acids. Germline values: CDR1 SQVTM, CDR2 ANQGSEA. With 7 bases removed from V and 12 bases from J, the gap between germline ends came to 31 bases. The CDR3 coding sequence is TGCAGCGCTAACGAGGCCACACAGGGTGGTACGGGTGGGCAGTTCTTC. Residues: CSANEATQGGTGGQFF.

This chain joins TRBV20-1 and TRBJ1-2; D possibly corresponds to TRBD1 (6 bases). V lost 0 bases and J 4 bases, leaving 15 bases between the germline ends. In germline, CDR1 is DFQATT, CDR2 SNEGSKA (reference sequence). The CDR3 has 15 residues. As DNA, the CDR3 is TGCAGTGCTAGAGACAGGGGAGCAGCTCCCTATGGCTACACCTTC. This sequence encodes CSARDRGAAPYGYTF.

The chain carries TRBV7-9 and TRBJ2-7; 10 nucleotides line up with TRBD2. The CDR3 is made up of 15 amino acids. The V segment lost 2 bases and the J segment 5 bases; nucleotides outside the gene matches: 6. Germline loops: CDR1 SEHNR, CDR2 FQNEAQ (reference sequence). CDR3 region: CASSLSSGRSNEQYF. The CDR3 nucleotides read TGTGCCAGCAGCTTATCTAGCGGGAGAAGCAACGAGCAGTACTTC. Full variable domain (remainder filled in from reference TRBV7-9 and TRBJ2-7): DTGVSQNPRHKITKRGQNVTFRCDPISEHNRLYWYRQTLGQGPEFLTYFQNEAQLEKSRLLSDRFSAERPKGSFSTLEIQRTEQGDSAMYLCASSLSSGRSNEQYFGPGTRLTVT.

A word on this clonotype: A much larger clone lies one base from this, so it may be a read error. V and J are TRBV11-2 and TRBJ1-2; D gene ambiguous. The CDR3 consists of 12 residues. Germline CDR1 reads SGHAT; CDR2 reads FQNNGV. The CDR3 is CASSSEYYDYIF. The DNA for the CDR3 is TGTGCCAGCAGCTCCGAATACTATGACTACATCTTC.

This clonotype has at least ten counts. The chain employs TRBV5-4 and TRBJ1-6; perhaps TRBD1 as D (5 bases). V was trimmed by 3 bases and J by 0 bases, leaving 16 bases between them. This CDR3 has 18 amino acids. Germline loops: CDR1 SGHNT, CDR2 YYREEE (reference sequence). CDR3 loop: CASSSSPGTSSYNSPLHF. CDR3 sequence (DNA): TGTGCCAGCAGCTCCTCTCCGGGGACCAGCTCCTATAATTCACCCCTCCACTTT.

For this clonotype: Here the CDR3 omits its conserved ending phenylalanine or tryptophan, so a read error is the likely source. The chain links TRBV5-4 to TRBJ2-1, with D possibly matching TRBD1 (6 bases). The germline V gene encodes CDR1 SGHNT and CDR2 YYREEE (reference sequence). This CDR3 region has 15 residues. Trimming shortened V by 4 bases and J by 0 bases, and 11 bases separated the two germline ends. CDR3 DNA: TGTGCCAGCAGCCCCGCCAGGGGCTCCTACAATGAGCAGTTCTTA. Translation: CASSPARGSYNEQFL.

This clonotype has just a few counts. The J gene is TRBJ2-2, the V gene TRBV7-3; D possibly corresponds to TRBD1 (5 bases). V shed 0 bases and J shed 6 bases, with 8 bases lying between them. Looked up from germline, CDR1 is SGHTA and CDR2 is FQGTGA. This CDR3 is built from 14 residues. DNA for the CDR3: TGTGCCAGCAGCTTAACGTGGGGCCCCGGGGAGCTGTTTTTT. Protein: CASSLTWGPGELFF.

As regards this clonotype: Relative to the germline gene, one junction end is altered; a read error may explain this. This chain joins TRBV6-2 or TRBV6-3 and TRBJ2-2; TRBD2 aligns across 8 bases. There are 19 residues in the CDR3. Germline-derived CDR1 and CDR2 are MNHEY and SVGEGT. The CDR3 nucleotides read TGTGTCAGCAGTTACCGAGTCCCCAGCGGGGGCCCGAACACCGGGGAGCAGTTTTTT. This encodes CVSSYRVPSGGPNTGEQFF.

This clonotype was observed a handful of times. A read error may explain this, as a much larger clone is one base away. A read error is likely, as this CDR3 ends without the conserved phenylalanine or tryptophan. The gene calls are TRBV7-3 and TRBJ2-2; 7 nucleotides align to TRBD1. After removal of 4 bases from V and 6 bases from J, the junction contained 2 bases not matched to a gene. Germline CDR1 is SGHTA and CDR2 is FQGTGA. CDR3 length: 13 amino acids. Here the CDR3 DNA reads TGTGCCAGCAGCTCTGACAGGGCCGGGGAGCTGTTTTAT. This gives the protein CASSSDRAGELFY.

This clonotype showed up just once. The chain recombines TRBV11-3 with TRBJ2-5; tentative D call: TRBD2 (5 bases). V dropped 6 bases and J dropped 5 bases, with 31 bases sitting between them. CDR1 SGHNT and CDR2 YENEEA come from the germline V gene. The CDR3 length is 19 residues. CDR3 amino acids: CASRYASGVYSGLHETQYF. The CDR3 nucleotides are TGTGCCAGCAGGTACGCCTCAGGCGTATATTCAGGACTCCATGAGACCCAGTACTTC.